The 10 T cell receptor beta chains below come from one sample, sequenced in a study of cytomegalovirus exposure and HLA in healthy donors. PCR primers comprised 60 Vbeta and 13 Jbeta primers. Sequenced by immunoSEQ multiplex PCR; TCRdb stores in-frame clones only, minus some. Seen here are around 100,000 clones, approximately 70% observed once, and the top ten hold 8.7%. The sequenced sample consisted of PBMCs. Source of these receptors: a man aged 25-40 years in good health and CMV-seropositive.

This chain links TRBV10-3 with TRBJ2-3; D uncertain. Germline V gene data show CDR1 as ENHRY and CDR2 as SYGVKD. V was clipped by 4 bases and J by 4 bases, with 18 bases between them. The CDR3 extends over 16 amino acids. The CDR3 protein is CAISAETEALADTQYF. CDR3 nucleotide sequence: TGTGCCATCAGTGCGGAAACCGAGGCCTTGGCAGATACGCAGTATTTT.

This clone came up once. CDR3 region: CASSATGFNYGYTF. CDR3 nucleotide sequence: TGTGCCAGCAGCGCTACAGGGTTCAACTATGGCTACACCTTC. The rearrangement uses TRBV9 and TRBJ1-2; possible D gene TRBD1, 6 bases. Per germline, CDR1 SGDLS and CDR2 YYNGEE. This CDR3 has 14 residues. V lost 3 bases to trimming and J lost 2 bases, with 11 bases between them.

This clone was detected a few times. The rearrangement links TRBV5-1 to TRBJ1-4; maybe TRBD1 (6 bases). Germline lookup yields CDR1 SGHRS and CDR2 YFSETQ. Deletions cut 4 bases from V and 3 bases from J, with 16 bases between. CDR3 length: 16 amino acids. DNA of the CDR3: TGCGCCAGCAGCCTAGGCCGGGGGGCGGCTAATGAAAAACTGTTTTTT. It encodes CASSLGRGAANEKLFF.

The J gene is TRBJ2-6, the V gene TRBV27; D is perhaps TRBD1 (6 bases). Trimming stripped 5 bases from V and 4 bases from J, with 18 bases between. The germline CDR1 and CDR2 sequences are MNHEY and SMNVEV (reference sequence). CDR3 length equals 17 residues. The CDR3 is CASSVRHRARGANVLTF. CDR3 sequence (DNA): TGTGCCAGCAGTGTCAGACACAGGGCGCGCGGGGCCAACGTCCTGACTTTC.

This chain uses TRBV29-1 with TRBJ2-5, with 11 nucleotides matching TRBD2. The V gene's germline CDR1 is SQVTM and CDR2 ANQGSEA. This CDR3 region has 15 residues. Trimming cost V 7 bases and J 7 bases; bases outside gene matches: 14. CDR3 in amino acids: CSALFVSTSGGTQYF. The DNA for the CDR3 is TGCAGCGCTTTATTCGTGAGCACTAGCGGGGGGACCCAGTACTTC.

This chain links TRBV5-1 with TRBJ1-3; 7 bases align to TRBD1. The length of the CDR3 is 14 residues. Per germline, CDR1 SGHRS and CDR2 YFSETQ. V lost 4 bases, J lost 2 bases, and 3 bases stayed unmatched. This chain's CDR3 is CASSPQGTGNTIYF. CDR3 coding DNA: TGCGCCAGCAGCCCACAGGGGACTGGAAACACCATATATTTT.

The V call is TRBV10-2, the J call TRBJ2-2, with TRBD1 matching over 8 bases. The junction had 6 bases not matched to a gene; V was cut back by 4 bases and J by 5 bases. This CDR3 comprises 15 residues. Per germline, CDR1 WSHSY and CDR2 SAAADI. Here the CDR3 reads CASSVDRAGTGELFF. In nucleotides, the CDR3 is TGCGCCAGCAGTGTGGACAGGGCAGGGACCGGGGAGCTGTTTTTT.

This chain connects TRBV7-9 to TRBJ1-2, with 12 bases fitting TRBD1. The CDR3 is made up of 16 amino acids. Germline-derived CDR1 and CDR2 are SEHNR and FQNEAQ (reference sequence). The junction had 11 bases not matched to a gene; V was cut back by 5 bases and J by 7 bases. This CDR3 reads CASSTEGRDRGLGYTF. The CDR3, as DNA: TGTGCCAGCAGCACGGAGGGCCGGGACAGGGGGCTTGGCTACACCTTC.

In DNA form, the CDR3 reads TGTGCCAGCAGTTTACTCCCGGGCTCCAGTTTATCAGGGGGCCCCTCCTACGAGCAGTACTTC. Protein: CASSLLPGSSLSGGPSYEQYF. This chain uses TRBV27 with TRBJ2-7; 8 bases are a match to TRBD1. The germline V gene encodes CDR1 MNHEY and CDR2 SMNVEV (reference sequence). After removal of 2 bases from V and 0 bases from J, the junction contained 21 bases not matched to a gene. CDR3 size: 21 residues.

This chain uses TRBV19 with TRBJ1-1; D not resolved. CDR1 is LNHDA and CDR2 is SQIVND in the germline V gene (reference sequence). Trimming stripped 10 bases from V and 4 bases from J, with 16 bases between. There are 13 residues in the CDR3. DNA of the CDR3: TGTGCCACCAGCGAGGGAGGAGGCACTGAAGCTTTCTTT. Its translation is CATSEGGGTEAFF. The entire variable domain, with the rest obtained from reference TRBV19 and TRBJ1-1, is as follows: DGGITQSPKYLFRKEGQNVTLSCEQNLNHDAMYWYRQDPGQGLRLIYYSQIVNDFQKGDIAEGYSVSREKKESFPLTVTSAQKNPTAFYLCATSEGGGTEAFFGQGTRLTVV.